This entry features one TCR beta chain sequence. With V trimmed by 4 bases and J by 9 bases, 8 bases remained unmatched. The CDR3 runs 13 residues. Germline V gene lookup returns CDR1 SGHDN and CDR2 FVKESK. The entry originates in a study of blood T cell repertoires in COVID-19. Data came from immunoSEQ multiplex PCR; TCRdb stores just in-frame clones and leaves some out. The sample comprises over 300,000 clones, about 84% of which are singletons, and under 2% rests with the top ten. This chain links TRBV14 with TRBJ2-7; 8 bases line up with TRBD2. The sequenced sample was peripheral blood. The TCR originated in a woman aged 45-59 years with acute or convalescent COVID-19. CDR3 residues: CASSPTSGGVQYF. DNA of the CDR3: TGTGCCAGCAGCCCAACTAGCGGAGGGGTGCAGTACTTC.